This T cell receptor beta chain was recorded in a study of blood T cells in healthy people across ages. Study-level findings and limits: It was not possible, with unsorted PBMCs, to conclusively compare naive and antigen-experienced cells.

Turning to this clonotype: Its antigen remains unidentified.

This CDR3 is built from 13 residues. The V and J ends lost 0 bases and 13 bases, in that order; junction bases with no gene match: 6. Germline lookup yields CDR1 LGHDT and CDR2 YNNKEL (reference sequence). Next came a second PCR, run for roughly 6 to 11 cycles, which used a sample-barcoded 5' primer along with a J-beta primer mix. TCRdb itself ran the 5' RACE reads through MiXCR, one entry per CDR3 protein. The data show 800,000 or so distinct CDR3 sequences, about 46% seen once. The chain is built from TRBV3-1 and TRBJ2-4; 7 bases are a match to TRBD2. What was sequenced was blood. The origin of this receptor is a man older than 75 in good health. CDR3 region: CASSQDGRHRQYF. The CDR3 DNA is TGTGCCAGCAGCCAAGACGGGAGGCACCGGCAGTACTTC.